The present T cell receptor (beta chain) was sequenced within a study of cytomegalovirus exposure and HLA in healthy donors. Whole-study findings and limits: A later analysis linked a missense DCLRE1C variant to TCR beta V- and J-gene trimming. Researchers had no immune exposure information except CMV serostatus available. According to a later analysis, donors in an Asian-associated ancestry cluster reportedly had fewer N-insertions than the roughly 640-donor mean.

PCR amplification relied on 60 Vbeta primers (plus 13 Jbeta primers). Data came from immunoSEQ multiplex PCR; TCRdb stores just in-frame clones and leaves some out. The sample holds 200,000 to 250,000 clones, about 85% seen once. CDR1 is KGHSH and CDR2 is LQKENI in the germline V gene. The CDR3 length is 15 residues. The V segment lost 3 bases and the J segment 3 bases; nucleotides outside the gene matches: 7. As to this clone: Its antigen is currently unknown.

This chain joins TRBV18 and TRBJ1-2; 7 nucleotides agree with TRBD1. The source of this sequence is a human donor in good health. Sample: PBMCs. CDR3 nucleotides: TGTGCCAGCTCACCCCGGGGACAGCCGGACTATGGCTACACCTTC. As protein: CASSPRGQPDYGYTF.